These 21 T cell receptor beta chains were all obtained from the same sample, sequenced in a study of OX40 agonist ivuxolimab in advanced cancers. Libraries were constructed by the immunoSEQ multiplex PCR assay. TCRdb re-hosts the immuneACCESS table, in-frame sequences only. Its copies lack some clones; in the studies checked, an unresolved V gene accounts for under half of them, and the cause for the rest is not known. This sample is represented by some 10,000 clones; over 80% of them were singletons. The ten largest clonotypes hold more than 9% of the sample. Material: CD4+ or CD8+ T cells sorted from blood, obtained in a trial of the OX40 agonist ivuxolimab. These receptors all stem from an adult with an advanced solid tumor such as melanoma, head and neck, liver or kidney cancer.

Only one count was recorded for this clone. The chain combines TRBV27 with TRBJ2-7, with 10 bases fitting TRBD2. Per germline, CDR1 MNHEY and CDR2 SMNVEV (reference sequence). The CDR3 loop spans 13 amino acids. V gave up 7 bases and J gave up 2 bases; unmatched junction bases: 2. Here the CDR3 reads CASTSGSPYEQYF. In DNA, the CDR3 is TGTGCCAGCACTAGCGGGAGTCCCTACGAGCAGTACTTC.

The chain joins TRBV27 to TRBJ2-3, with 11 nucleotides matching TRBD2. Germline assignment: CDR1 MNHEY and CDR2 SMNVEV (reference sequence). The V gene end was trimmed by 2 bases and the J gene end by 2 bases; junction bases not matched to a gene: 3. The CDR3 is made up of 16 amino acids. The CDR3: CASSLRLAGLTDTQYF. As DNA, the CDR3 is TGTGCCAGCAGTTTAAGACTAGCGGGACTCACAGATACGCAGTATTTT.

The V call is TRBV7-9, the J call TRBJ2-1; 11 bases agree with TRBD2. The trim removed 4 bases at V and 4 bases at J, leaving 9 bases unmatched. Germline CDR1 SEHNR, CDR2 FQNEAQ (reference sequence). The CDR3 contains 17 residues. CDR3: CASSSELAGVGYNEQFF. CDR3 coding DNA: TGTGCCAGCAGCTCCGAACTAGCGGGAGTGGGGTACAATGAGCAGTTCTTC.

The J gene is TRBJ2-7, the V gene TRBV7-2, with D uncertain. The CDR3 runs 12 residues. Trimming pared 3 bases from V and 3 bases from J, leaving 6 bases between. The germline V gene encodes CDR1 SGHTA and CDR2 FQGNSA. This CDR3 is CASSFSSYEQYF. CDR3 nucleotide sequence: TGTGCCAGCAGCTTTTCTAGCTACGAGCAGTACTTC.

In its sample, this clone was seen a few times. The chain links TRBV5-4 to TRBJ2-3; D remains ambiguous. Trimming stripped 4 bases from V and 0 bases from J, with 12 bases between. This CDR3 is 15 amino acids long. Looked up from germline, CDR1 is SGHNT and CDR2 is YYREEE (reference sequence). The CDR3 DNA reads TGTGCCAGCAGCCGCGACTGGTCAAGCACAGATACGCAGTATTTT. It translates to CASSRDWSSTDTQYF.

This clone has only one observation. The chain links TRBV6-1 to TRBJ2-7; tentatively, D is TRBD1 (6 bases). Trimming removed 4 bases at V and 1 base at J, with 14 bases between. Germline V CDR1 and CDR2: MNHNS, SASEGT. The CDR3 runs 15 residues. The CDR3 sequence: CASSAGTGPSYEQYF. Here the CDR3 DNA reads TGTGCCAGCAGTGCGGGTACAGGGCCTTCCTACGAGCAGTACTTC.

In its sample, this clone was seen a few times. This chain connects TRBV6-6 to TRBJ2-7; D remains unclear. The CDR3 length is 12 residues. Germline CDR1 MNHNY, CDR2 SVGAGI (reference sequence). Trimming stripped 0 bases from V and 7 bases from J, with 7 bases between. CDR3 region: CASSYSRGEQYF. The DNA of the CDR3 is TGTGCCAGCAGTTACTCTCGTGGGGAGCAGTACTTC.

This sequence joins TRBV9 and TRBJ2-1; D remains ambiguous. From germline, CDR1 is SGDLS and CDR2 YYNGEE. Trimming pared 0 bases from V and 0 bases from J, leaving 7 bases between. The CDR3 is made up of 15 amino acids. The CDR3 reads CASSVAAASYNEQFF. In nucleotides, the CDR3 is TGTGCCAGCAGCGTAGCGGCGGCCTCCTACAATGAGCAGTTCTTC.

This clone was recorded once. J is TRBJ2-5 and V is TRBV7-9; TRBD1 might be the D (6 bases). In germline, CDR1 is SEHNR, CDR2 FQNEAQ (reference sequence). V was trimmed by 2 bases and J by 3 bases, leaving 13 bases between them. The CDR3 length is 15 residues. The chain's CDR3 is CASSLRRGAKETQYF. CDR3 sequence (DNA): TGTGCCAGCAGCTTACGCAGGGGCGCGAAAGAGACCCAGTACTTC. The full variable domain, its missing parts supplied by reference TRBV7-9 and TRBJ2-5, is DTGVSQNPRHKITKRGQNVTFRCDPISEHNRLYWYRQTLGQGPEFLTYFQNEAQLEKSRLLSDRFSAERPKGSFSTLEIQRTEQGDSAMYLCASSLRRGAKETQYFGPGTRLLVL.

The rearrangement uses TRBV7-9 and TRBJ2-5, with 8 nucleotides matching TRBD1. Germline V gene sequence: CDR1 SEHNR, CDR2 FQNEAQ (reference sequence). V lost 5 bases to trimming and J lost 5 bases; unmatched junction nucleotides: 10. The CDR3 length is 15 residues. The CDR3, as DNA: TGTGCCAGCAGCCTCCGGACAGGGAGGAACGAGACCCAGTACTTC. As protein: CASSLRTGRNETQYF.

The gene calls are TRBV5-1 and TRBJ1-2; a possible D gene is TRBD1 (6 bases). V lost 4 bases and J lost 2, with 15 bases in between. Germline V gene sequence: CDR1 SGHRS, CDR2 YFSETQ. The CDR3 has 15 residues. This CDR3 reads CASSGGTFQNYGYTF. The CDR3 region has the DNA TGCGCCAGCAGCGGGGGGACATTTCAGAACTATGGCTACACCTTC.

The J gene is TRBJ1-2, the V gene TRBV28, with TRBD1 matching 7 bases. Germline assignment: CDR1 MDHEN and CDR2 SYDVKM. CDR3 length: 15 residues. The junction had 12 bases not matched to a gene; V was cut back by 11 bases and J by 0 bases. This chain's CDR3 is CAGRDRDRANYGYTF. CDR3 DNA sequence: TGTGCCGGCCGTGACCGGGACAGAGCTAACTATGGCTACACCTTC.

This chain links TRBV13 with TRBJ2-2; D is unclear. The CDR3 has 14 amino acids. The germline CDR1 and CDR2 sequences are PRHDT and FYEKMQ (reference sequence). V dropped 2 bases and J dropped 1 base, with 5 bases sitting between them. CDR3 loop: CASSLYRNTGELFF. In DNA form, the CDR3 reads TGTGCCAGCAGCTTATACAGGAACACCGGGGAGCTGTTTTTT. The full variable domain, completed using reference TRBV13 and TRBJ2-2, is AAGVIQSPRHLIKEKRETATLKCYPIPRHDTVYWYQQGPGQDPQFLISFYEKMQSDKGSIPDRFSAQQFSDYHSELNMSSLELGDSALYFCASSLYRNTGELFFGEGSRLTVL.

This clone came up a few times. This rearrangement joins TRBV27 to TRBJ2-1; 7 bases line up with TRBD2. V dropped 10 bases and J dropped 6; count of bases not matched to a gene: 6. This CDR3 region has 12 residues. From germline, CDR1 is MNHEY and CDR2 SMNVEV (reference sequence). CDR3 in DNA: TGTGCCACCCACGGGGGGAGCAATGAGCAGTTCTTC. Translating gives CATHGGSNEQFF.

This clone came up a few times. The chain uses TRBV5-4 and TRBJ2-4, with TRBD1 matching over 8 bases. The V segment lost 4 bases and the J segment 0 bases; nucleotides outside the gene matches: 3. Germline-derived CDR1 and CDR2 are SGHNT and YYREEE (reference sequence). This CDR3 region has 15 residues. This CDR3 reads CASSDRGLAKNIQYF. The CDR3 region has the DNA TGTGCCAGCAGCGACAGGGGCTTAGCCAAAAACATTCAGTACTTC. Full variable domain (remainder filled in from reference TRBV5-4 and TRBJ2-4): ETGVTQSPTHLIKTRGQQVTLRCSSQSGHNTVSWYQQALGQGPQFIFQYYREEENGRGNFPPRFSGLQFPNYSSELNVNALELDDSALYLCASSDRGLAKNIQYFGAGTRLSVL.

The chain couples TRBV4-1 to TRBJ2-1; D is unclear. Germline assignment: CDR1 MGHRA and CDR2 YSYEKL. V was shortened by 0 bases and J by 4 bases, with 4 bases between the two germline ends. The CDR3 extends over 13 amino acids. The CDR3 sequence is CASSQEGYNEQFF. DNA for the CDR3: TGCGCCAGCAGCCAAGAGGGTTACAATGAGCAGTTCTTC.

The V gene is TRBV7-3, the J gene TRBJ2-1; D might be TRBD2 (6 bases). Trimming left V 0 bases short and J 2 bases short, with 8 bases between. This CDR3 is 15 amino acids long. Germline assignment: CDR1 SGHTA and CDR2 FQGTGA. CDR3 in DNA: TGTGCCAGCAGCTTAACTACTAGCACCTACAATGAGCAGTTCTTC. This codes for CASSLTTSTYNEQFF.

The genes are TRBV21-1 and TRBJ2-2. TRBV21-1 is a pseudogene locus. The CDR3 extends over 8 amino acids. This chain's CDR3 is CASRKGFF. The CDR3 DNA reads as TGTGCCAGCAGAAAAGGGTTTTTT.

The chain couples TRBV13 to TRBJ2-7; D possibly uses TRBD1 or TRBD2 (5 bases each). The CDR3 has 17 residues. Trimming shortened V by 0 bases and J by 0 bases, and 15 bases separated the two germline ends. Germline V gives CDR1 PRHDT, CDR2 FYEKMQ (reference sequence). CDR3 nucleotides: TGTGCCAGCAGCTTAGGTTTGGGACCTAAAAGCTCCTACGAGCAGTACTTC. Its translation: CASSLGLGPKSSYEQYF.

The chain joins TRBV9 to TRBJ2-1; D remains unclear. CDR3 length: 15 amino acids. V was trimmed by 0 bases and J by 8 bases, leaving 15 bases between them. CDR1 is SGDLS and CDR2 is YYNGEE in the germline V gene. DNA of the CDR3: TGTGCCAGCAGCGTAGCTTTTGGGTCTCGGCATGAGCAGTTCTTC. This translates into CASSVAFGSRHEQFF.

The chain carries TRBV5-5 and TRBJ2-3, with TRBD2 identical over 10 bases. The germline CDR1 and CDR2 sequences are SGHKS and YYEKEE (reference sequence). The V segment lost 2 bases and the J segment 1 base; nucleotides outside the gene matches: 1. There are 15 residues in the CDR3. CDR3 nucleotide sequence: TGTGCCAGCAGCTTAGGGACTAGCGGCACAGATACGCAGTATTTT. This translates into CASSLGTSGTDTQYF.